This entry lists 9 T cell receptor beta chains sequenced from one sample in a study of blood T cell repertoires in COVID-19. Profiling relied on immunoSEQ multiplex PCR, and the TCRdb table lists in-frame clones only, not all of them. The sample contains 200,000 to 300,000 clones, 75% to 90% of which appear only once. The sequenced sample was PBMCs or T cells enriched from blood (not recorded which). The receptors shown here come from a woman between 35 and 50 years old with acute COVID-19.

V gene TRBV14 combines with J gene TRBJ1-1; D is perhaps TRBD1 (6 bases). The CDR3 runs 13 residues. The ends were cut back, 4 bases at V and 11 bases at J, with 17 bases in the middle. Germline V gene sequence: CDR1 SGHDN, CDR2 FVKESK. The CDR3: CASSLIRGGPAFF. The CDR3 bases are TGTGCCAGCAGCCTGATCAGGGGCGGCCCGGCTTTCTTT.

V is TRBV9 and J is TRBJ1-3; TRBD1 aligns across 7 bases. The CDR3 is 16 amino acids. Germline loops: CDR1 SGDLS, CDR2 YYNGEE. Trimming removed 4 bases from V and 0 bases from J; junction bases left unmatched: 7. The DNA for the CDR3 is TGTGCCAGCAGCCCAGCCGGGACAGTCTCTGGAAACACCATATATTTT. It translates to CASSPAGTVSGNTIYF.

This clone was picked up one time. The chain is built from TRBV11-3 and TRBJ1-4; possible D gene TRBD1, 5 bases. The CDR3 spans 14 residues. V was clipped by 5 bases and J by 8 bases, with 15 bases between them. CDR1 and CDR2 from the germline V gene are SGHNT and YENEEA. The CDR3 coding sequence is TGTGCCAGCAGCACGGACAAATTGGAGGAAAAACTGTTTTTT. Residues: CASSTDKLEEKLFF. Full variable domain (missing parts from reference TRBV11-3 and TRBJ1-4): EAGVVQSPRYKIIEKKQPVAFWCNPISGHNTLYWYLQNLGQGPELLIRYENEEAVDDSQLPKDRFSAERLKGVDSTLKIQPAELGDSAVYLCASSTDKLEEKLFFGSGTQLSVL.

The J gene is TRBJ1-4, the V gene TRBV5-1, with 8 bases that match TRBD1. V lost 5 bases, J lost 0 bases, and 6 bases stayed unmatched. The V gene's germline CDR1 is SGHRS and CDR2 YFSETQ. The length of the CDR3 is 16 residues. CDR3 protein: CASRLGQGATNEKLFF. In nucleotides, the CDR3 is TGCGCCAGCAGACTAGGACAGGGAGCAACTAATGAAAAACTGTTTTTT.

This clone was seen only once. The chain couples TRBV7-6 to TRBJ2-7, with TRBD1 identical over 11 bases. The CDR3 is 15 residues long. Germline V gives CDR1 SGHVS, CDR2 FNYEAQ. Trimming at V came to 5 bases and at J to 5 bases, leaving 8 bases not matched to a gene. The CDR3 spells CASSAGQGGSDEQYF. CDR3 DNA sequence: TGTGCCAGCAGCGCGGGACAGGGGGGTTCGGACGAGCAGTACTTC.

The chain combines TRBV6-1 with TRBJ2-1; weak D call: TRBD2 (6 bases). Germline V gene data show CDR1 as MNHNS and CDR2 as SASEGT. CDR3 length equals 16 residues. The V and J ends lost 2 bases and 4 bases respectively, with 15 bases between them. The CDR3 spells CASSEQAGTAYNEQFF. DNA for the CDR3: TGTGCCAGCAGTGAACAAGCCGGGACTGCATACAATGAGCAGTTCTTC.

V usage is TRBV11-2 and J usage is TRBJ2-5; 9 bases are shared with TRBD2. The junction had 6 bases not matched to a gene; V was cut back by 2 bases and J by 5 bases. Germline values: CDR1 SGHAT, CDR2 FQNNGV. CDR3 size: 15 residues. CDR3 protein: CASSLPSGMGETQYF. CDR3 DNA: TGTGCCAGCAGCTTACCTAGCGGGATGGGGGAGACCCAGTACTTC.

This CDR3 is CASSYTGTVSNQPQHF. The CDR3 coding sequence is TGTGCCAGTAGTTACACCGGGACAGTGAGCAATCAGCCCCAGCATTTT. The chain joins TRBV19 to TRBJ1-5; 7 nucleotides match TRBD1. The germline gives CDR1 LNHDA, CDR2 SQIVND (reference sequence). This CDR3 is 16 amino acids long. After removal of 5 bases from V and 1 base from J, the junction contained 8 bases not matched to a gene.

V gene TRBV5-1 combines with J gene TRBJ2-5; possible D gene TRBD1, 5 bases. The CDR3 is made up of 14 amino acids. The germline CDR1 and CDR2 sequences are SGHRS and YFSETQ. The V gene lost 7 bases and the J gene lost 4 bases, with 17 bases spanning the gap. The CDR3 DNA reads as TGCGCCAGCGCTCCAGGGCTTTTTCGAGAGACCCAGTACTTC. Translation gives CASAPGLFRETQYF.